This T cell receptor beta chain was observed in a study of T cells in Graves' hyperthyroidism and ophthalmopathy. TCR beta CDR3 region amplification was performed from RNA transcripts. In the first-round RT-PCR of the TCR CDR3, the HTBI primer set was used. TCRdb analysed the multiplex PCR reads with MiXCR anew, one entry per CDR3 protein. The sample records 500,000 to 600,000 distinct CDR3 sequences, roughly a sixth being singletons. The CDR3 runs to 14 residues. Trimming at V came to 5 bases and at J to 6 bases, leaving 3 bases not matched to a gene. Germline V CDR1 and CDR2: DFQATT, SNEGSKA (reference sequence).

The sequenced sample consisted of blood. The sequence derives from a woman aged 18-29 years with Graves' hyperthyroidism. The chain carries TRBV20-1 and TRBJ2-2; TRBD2 aligns across 13 bases. In DNA, the CDR3 is TGCAGTGCTCGGACTAGCGGGAGACCCGGGGAGCTGTTTTTT. Protein: CSARTSGRPGELFF.